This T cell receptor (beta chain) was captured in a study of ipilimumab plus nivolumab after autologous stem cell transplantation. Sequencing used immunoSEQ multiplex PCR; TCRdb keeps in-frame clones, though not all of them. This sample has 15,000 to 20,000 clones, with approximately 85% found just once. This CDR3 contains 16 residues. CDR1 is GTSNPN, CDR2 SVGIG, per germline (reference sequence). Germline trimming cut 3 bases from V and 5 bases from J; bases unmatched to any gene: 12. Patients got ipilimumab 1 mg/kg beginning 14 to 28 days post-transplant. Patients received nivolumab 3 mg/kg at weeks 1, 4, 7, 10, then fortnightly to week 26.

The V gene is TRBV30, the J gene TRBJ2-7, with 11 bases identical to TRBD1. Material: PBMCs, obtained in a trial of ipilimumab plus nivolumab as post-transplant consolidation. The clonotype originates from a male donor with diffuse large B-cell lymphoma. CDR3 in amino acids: CAWRKKGQGARDEQYF. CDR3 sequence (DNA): TGTGCCTGGAGGAAAAAAGGACAGGGGGCCCGGGACGAGCAGTACTTC.